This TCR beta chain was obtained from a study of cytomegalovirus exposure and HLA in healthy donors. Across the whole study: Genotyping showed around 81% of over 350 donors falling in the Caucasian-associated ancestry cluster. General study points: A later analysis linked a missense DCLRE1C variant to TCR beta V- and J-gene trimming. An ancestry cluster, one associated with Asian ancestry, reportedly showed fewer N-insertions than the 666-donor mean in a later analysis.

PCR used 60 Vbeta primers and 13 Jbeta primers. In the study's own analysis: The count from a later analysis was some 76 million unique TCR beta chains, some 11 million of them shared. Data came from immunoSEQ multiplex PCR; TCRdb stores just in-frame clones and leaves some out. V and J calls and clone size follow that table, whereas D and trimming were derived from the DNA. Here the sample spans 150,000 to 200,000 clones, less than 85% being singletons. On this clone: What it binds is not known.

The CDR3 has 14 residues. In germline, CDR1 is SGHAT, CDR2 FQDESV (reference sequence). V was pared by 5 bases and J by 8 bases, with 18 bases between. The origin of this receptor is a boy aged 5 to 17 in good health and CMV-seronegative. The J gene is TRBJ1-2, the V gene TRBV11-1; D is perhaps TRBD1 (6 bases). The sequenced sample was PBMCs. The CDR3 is CASSPPGGATGYTF. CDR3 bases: TGTGCCAGCAGCCCCCCCGGGGGGGCGACGGGCTACACCTTC.